Described below is a single T cell receptor beta chain sequence and its context. An end of the junction differs from the germline gene, which may be a read error. This sample stems from a study of blood T cells in healthy people across ages. Primers used in a second PCR of roughly 6 to 12 cycles were a sample-barcoded 5' primer and a J-beta primer mix. TCRdb fed the 5' RACE reads into MiXCR, producing one record per CDR3 protein. The table has 650,000 to 1,000,000 distinct CDR3 sequences, about 36% seen once. The sequenced sample was blood. This TCR was recovered from a young man in good health.

CDR3 sequence: CAGRTVNEQYF. CDR3 in DNA: TGTGCCGGGAGGACAGTAAACGAGCAGTACTTC. J is TRBJ2-7 and V is TRBV30; D assignment may be TRBD1 or TRBD2 (6 bases each). Germline V gene data show CDR1 as GTSNPN and CDR2 as SVGIG (reference sequence). CDR3 length: 11 residues.